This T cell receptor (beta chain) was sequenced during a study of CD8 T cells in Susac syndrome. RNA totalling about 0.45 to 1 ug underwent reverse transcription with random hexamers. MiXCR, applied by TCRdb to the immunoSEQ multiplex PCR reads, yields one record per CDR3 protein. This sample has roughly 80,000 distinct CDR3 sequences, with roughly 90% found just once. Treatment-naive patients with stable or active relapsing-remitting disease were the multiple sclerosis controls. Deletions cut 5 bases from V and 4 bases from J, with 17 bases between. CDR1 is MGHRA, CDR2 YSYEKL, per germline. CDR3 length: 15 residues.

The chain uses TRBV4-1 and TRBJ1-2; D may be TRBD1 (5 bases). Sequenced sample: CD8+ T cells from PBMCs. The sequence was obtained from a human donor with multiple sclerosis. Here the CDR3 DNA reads TGCGCCAGCAGCGAACCTCGGGGCAGTCCCTATGGCTACACCTTC. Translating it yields CASSEPRGSPYGYTF.